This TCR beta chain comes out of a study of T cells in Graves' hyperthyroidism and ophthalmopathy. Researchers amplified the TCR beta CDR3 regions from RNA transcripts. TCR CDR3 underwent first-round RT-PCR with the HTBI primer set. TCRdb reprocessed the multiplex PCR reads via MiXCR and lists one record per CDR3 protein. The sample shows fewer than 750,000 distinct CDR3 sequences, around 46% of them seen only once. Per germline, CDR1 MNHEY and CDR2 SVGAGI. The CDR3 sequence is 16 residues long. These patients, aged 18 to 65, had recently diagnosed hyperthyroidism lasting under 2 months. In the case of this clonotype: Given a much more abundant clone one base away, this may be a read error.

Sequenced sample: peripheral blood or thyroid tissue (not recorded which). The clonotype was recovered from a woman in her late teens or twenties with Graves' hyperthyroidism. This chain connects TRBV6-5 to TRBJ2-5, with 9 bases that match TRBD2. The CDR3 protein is CAISYSTSGPLETQYF. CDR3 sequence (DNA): TGTGCCATCAGTTACTCGACTAGCGGACCCCTGGAGACCCAGTACTTC.